The T cell receptor (beta chain) under discussion was sequenced for a study of T cell responses to AZD1222 COVID-19 vaccine listed by TCRdb under 2021. Study-level background: A total of about 250 trial participants underwent TCR sequencing, of whom 207 had received two doses of AZD1222 and some 25 had received two doses of the MenACWY control vaccine. Trial participants were enrolled by age into subgroups of 18-55, 56-69 and 70-plus years, and around 140, 26 and 57 TCR-sequenced participants, respectively, were included in these subgroups.

What the work shows at the level of the full study, not this receptor alone: Participants were mostly white British, with more females than males. The authors suggested clonal diversity may have been underestimated. The 56-69-year group was small, and its depth increase did not reach significance, likely because of low power. Reportedly, close to half of the unique spike-specific TCRs recognized epitopes lying outside the regions that are mutated in the B.1.351 and B.1.1.7 variants. No day 14 peak-response samples were available, so repertoires were characterized only after the peak T cell response. After two AZD1222 doses, both the breadth and the depth of spike-specific TCRs were significantly higher than at day 0 and than in MenACWY recipients. Conclusions about previously exposed vaccinees were limited because only 5 or 6 AZD1222 recipients were SARS-CoV-2 seropositive at baseline. CD4 TCRs associated with the vaccine covered the entire spike protein, and the dominant responses were in regions 160-218 and 743-854.

The CDR3 regions of human TCRbeta chains were analyzed by immunosequencing. Processing in the source paper ran as follows. Repertoire TCRs were matched against a reference library of SARS-CoV-2-specific TCRs generated with the MIRA antigen-specificity platform. Breadth meant the fraction of unique TCRs that were SARS-CoV-2-associated, whereas depth meant the fraction of total T cells that were SARS-CoV-2-associated. Using the MIRA data, each spike-specific TCR was mapped to the spike region that the TCR reacts to and placed in a CD4 or CD8 class. Log10-transformed breadth and depth values were compared by one-way ANOVA with Sidak's multiple comparisons tests. Entries here come from immuneACCESS through TCRdb and include only in-frame sequences with V and J called. Some clones fail to appear in such tables; in the studies checked, an unresolved V gene covers under half of the shortfall, and the cause of the remainder is unknown. Clonal size and the V and J genes are those of that table, whereas D and trimming came from the DNA. In all, the sample holds more than 150,000 clones, and 90% to 95% of those were seen once. Around 3.7% of the sample is held by the ten biggest clonotypes.

Reading from cysteine to phenylalanine, the CDR3 counts 14 amino acids. Only the CDR3 DNA stays, 42 bases, in frame from base 1. CDR1 and CDR2 are drawn from the germline V gene (reference sequence): LNHDA, SQIVND. The germline ends are 12 bases apart after V is trimmed by 7 bases and J by 0 bases. With respect to this clone: Its recognized antigen is unknown. Per-base qualities were not stored, and no clone one base away is much larger.

The time point label, as the study defines it: about 28 days (+/-7) after the second vaccine dose. AZD1222 recipients given second doses at about 4 weeks or at about 12 weeks were pooled, since spike-specific TCR depth and breadth were not found to differ between the two schedules. Samples from vaccinated people were obtained from the UK trials COV001 and COV002, which included a single-blind randomized controlled phase 2/3 trial of AZD1222 (ChAdOx1 nCoV-19) in healthy adults. For TCRbeta chain sequencing, PBMC samples from trial participants were taken at day 0 and at day 28 after the second dose.

This sequence originates from an adult who received the AZD1222 COVID-19 vaccine. Specimen: peripheral blood, collected 28 days after the second AZD1222 dose. The rearrangement combines TRBV19 with TRBJ1-2, with an unclear D gene assignment. The CDR3 corresponds to CASTYRGTNYGYTF. The DNA is as follows: TGTGCCAGTACATATAGAGGGACTAACTATGGCTACACCTTC.